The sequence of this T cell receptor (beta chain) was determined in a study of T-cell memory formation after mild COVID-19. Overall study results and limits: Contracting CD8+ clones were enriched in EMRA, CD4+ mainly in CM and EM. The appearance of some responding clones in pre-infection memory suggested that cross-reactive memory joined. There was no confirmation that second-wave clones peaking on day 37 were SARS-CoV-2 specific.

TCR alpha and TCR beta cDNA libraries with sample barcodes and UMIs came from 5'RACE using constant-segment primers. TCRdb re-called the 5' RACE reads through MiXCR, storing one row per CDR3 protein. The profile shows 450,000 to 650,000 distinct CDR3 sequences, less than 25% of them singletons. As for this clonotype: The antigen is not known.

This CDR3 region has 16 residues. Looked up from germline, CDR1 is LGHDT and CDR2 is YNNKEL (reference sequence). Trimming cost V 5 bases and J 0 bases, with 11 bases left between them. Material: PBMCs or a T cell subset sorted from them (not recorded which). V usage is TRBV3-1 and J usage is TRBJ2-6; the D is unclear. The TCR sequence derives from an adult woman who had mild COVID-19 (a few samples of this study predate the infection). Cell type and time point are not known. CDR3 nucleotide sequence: TGTGCCAGCAGCTATAACGCCCTCTCTGGGGCCAACGTCCTGACTTTC. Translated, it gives CASSYNALSGANVLTF.